This T cell receptor (beta chain) was captured by sequencing in a study of cytomegalovirus exposure and HLA in healthy donors. Study details: Counted in an early data release were tens of millions of unique TCRs from HLA-typed donors. Study-level findings and limits: Later analysis suggested links between common viral pathogens and several top significant clusters. Reports described diagnosis of cytomegalovirus status by the classifier as highly specific and sensitive. When analyzed later, a missense DCLRE1C variant was found to be linked to TCR beta V- and J-gene trimming.

Germline V CDR1 and CDR2: SQVTM, ANQGSEA. Losses at the gene ends were 3 bases for V and 6 bases for J; bases not matched to a gene: 5. The CDR3 is made up of 13 amino acids. Use of 60 Vbeta and 13 Jbeta primers characterized the PCR. The repertoire was sequenced with immunoSEQ multiplex PCR; TCRdb's copy has only in-frame clones and lacks some. The table includes around 150,000 clones, over 60% detected once. A remark on this clone: Its antigen is unidentified.

This sequence joins TRBV29-1 and TRBJ2-3; 8 nucleotides agree with TRBD2. Sample: PBMCs. This receptor was identified in a woman aged 50 to 60 in good health and CMV-seropositive. The DNA for the CDR3 is TGCAGCGTTGATCGGGGGGGTTTTGATACGCAGTATTTT. The encoded protein is CSVDRGGFDTQYF.